This T cell receptor (beta chain) was captured by sequencing in a study of shared clonotypes between healthy human individuals. Overall study: The cohort had a couple of women and a few men, ages 18 to 49.

Study conclusions and caveats: Sorted-subset samples were not fully sequenced, rarefaction indicated.

Assay: immunoSEQ multiplex PCR; the TCRdb copy retains only in-frame clones and omits some. Of more than 400,000 clones listed, approximately 94% were seen once; the top ten hold about 0.06%. Trimming left V 1 base short and J 11 bases short, with 17 bases between. There are 14 residues in the CDR3. CDR1 SGHAT and CDR2 FQNNGV come from the germline V gene. As regards this clone: The antigen is not known.

This TCR was recovered from a woman aged 25 to 45 in good health. This rearrangement joins TRBV11-2 to TRBJ1-1, with unresolved D. The specimen was naive CD4+ T cells sorted from blood. Subset of the sample: CD45RA+ positively selected. The CDR3 loop reads CASSLGFVEEKAFF. The CDR3 DNA reads as TGTGCCAGCAGCTTAGGGTTTGTGGAGGAGAAGGCTTTCTTT.